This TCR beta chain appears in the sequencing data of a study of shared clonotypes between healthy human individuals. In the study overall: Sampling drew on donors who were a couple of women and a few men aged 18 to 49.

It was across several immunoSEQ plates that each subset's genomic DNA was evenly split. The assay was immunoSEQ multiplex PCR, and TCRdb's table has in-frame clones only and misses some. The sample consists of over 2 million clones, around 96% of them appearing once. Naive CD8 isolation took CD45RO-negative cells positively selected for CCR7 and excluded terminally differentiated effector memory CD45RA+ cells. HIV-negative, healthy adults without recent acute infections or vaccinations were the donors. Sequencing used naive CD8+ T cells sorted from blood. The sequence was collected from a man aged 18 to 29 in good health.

The CDR3 nucleotides read TGTGCCAGCAGCGTCGGGGGGGGCTCTAGCGAGCAGTACTTC. The encoded protein is CASSVGGGSSEQYF. The chain links TRBV27 to TRBJ2-7, with 8 bases aligning to TRBD2. Trimming took 6 bases from V and 6 from J; bases not matched to a gene: 10. Germline V gives CDR1 MNHEY, CDR2 SMNVEV (reference sequence). The CDR3 consists of 14 residues.